These 29 T cell receptor beta chains came from one sample sequenced in a study of blood T cell repertoires in COVID-19. Method: immunoSEQ multiplex PCR; TCRdb's copy keeps in-frame clones and lacks some. The table has hundreds of thousands of clones, around 84% seen once. The sample was peripheral blood. The origin of the receptors is a man between 25 and 39 years old with active or convalescent COVID-19.

The genes are TRBV10-3 and TRBJ2-5; a possible D gene is TRBD2 (6 bases). Trimming took 4 bases from V and 2 from J, leaving 14 bases between them. The CDR3 consists of 15 residues. Looked up from germline, CDR1 is ENHRY and CDR2 is SYGVKD. CDR3 loop: CAISARQGLQETQYF. In nucleotides, the CDR3 is TGTGCCATCAGTGCTCGGCAGGGACTTCAAGAGACCCAGTACTTC.

Only one count was recorded for this clone. The J gene is TRBJ1-2, the V gene TRBV27; 9 bases are shared with TRBD1. Germline CDR1 MNHEY, CDR2 SMNVEV (reference sequence). CDR3 size: 13 residues. The V gene end was trimmed by 6 bases and the J gene end by 9 bases; junction bases not matched to a gene: 8. CDR3 nucleotide sequence: TGTGCCAGCAGCCCACCGGGACAGGGACGCTACACCTTC. Its translation is CASSPPGQGRYTF.

This chain uses TRBV7-6 with TRBJ2-7; 7 bases are a match to TRBD2. Germline trimming cut 0 bases from V and 0 bases from J; bases unmatched to any gene: 5. Germline lookup yields CDR1 SGHVS and CDR2 FNYEAQ. The CDR3 sequence is 16 residues long. CDR3 nucleotides: TGTGCCAGCAGCTTAGCGCCCGGGGGGAGCTCCTACGAGCAGTACTTC. Translated, it gives CASSLAPGGSSYEQYF.

The V call is TRBV7-2, the J call TRBJ2-7; 11 bases fit TRBD2. The ends lost 2 bases at V and 7 bases at J; junction bases unmatched: 19. Germline lookup yields CDR1 SGHTA and CDR2 FQGNSA. The CDR3 has 19 amino acids. The CDR3 nucleotides are TGTGCCAGCAGCTTATGGCCCGTAGTTAGCGGGAGGGGGCCTGGGGAGCAGTACTTC. Its protein is CASSLWPVVSGRGPGEQYF. Variable domain in full (rest from reference TRBV7-2 and TRBJ2-7): GAGVSQSPSNKVTEKGKDVELRCDPISGHTALYWYRQSLGQGLEFLIYFQGNSAPDKSGLPSDRFSAERTGGSVSTLTIQRTQQEDSAVYLCASSLWPVVSGRGPGEQYFGPGTRLTVT.

The chain carries TRBV4-3 and TRBJ1-1; weak D call: TRBD1 (5 bases). There are 14 residues in the CDR3. Looked up from germline, CDR1 is LGHNA and CDR2 is YSLEER. V lost 5 bases, J lost 1 base, and 11 bases lay in between. CDR3: CASSFRQTNTEAFF. The DNA for the CDR3 is TGCGCCAGCAGCTTCCGACAGACGAACACTGAAGCTTTCTTT.

This clone was counted once. The chain is built from TRBV28 and TRBJ1-1, with TRBD1 identical over 8 bases. CDR1 is MDHEN and CDR2 is SYDVKM in the germline V gene. After removal of 10 bases from V and 4 bases from J, the junction contained 8 bases not matched to a gene. The CDR3 covers 13 residues. This chain's CDR3 is CATSTGVGTEAFF. In DNA, the CDR3 is TGTGCCACCTCGACAGGGGTCGGCACTGAAGCTTTCTTT.

V usage is TRBV7-2 and J usage is TRBJ1-2, with no clear D. Germline lookup yields CDR1 SGHTA and CDR2 FQGNSA. CDR3 length equals 13 residues. The V gene lost 3 bases and the J gene lost 8 bases, with 13 bases spanning the gap. The CDR3 DNA sequence: TGTGCCAGCAGCTTCGAGGGAGGAAGAGGCTACACCTTC. The encoded protein is CASSFEGGRGYTF.

The V and J genes are TRBV13 and TRBJ1-5; D is possibly TRBD1 (5 bases). Per the germline V gene, CDR1 is PRHDT and CDR2 is FYEKMQ (reference sequence). This CDR3 is built from 14 residues. V dropped 3 bases and J dropped 3 bases, with 9 bases sitting between them. The CDR3 here is CASSLGGANQPQHF. The CDR3, as DNA: TGTGCCAGCAGCTTGGGAGGGGCCAATCAGCCCCAGCATTTT.

V gene TRBV19 combines with J gene TRBJ2-5; D perhaps matches TRBD2 (6 bases). The germline CDR1 and CDR2 sequences are LNHDA and SQIVND (reference sequence). The CDR3 totals 16 residues. Deletions cut 5 bases from V and 4 bases from J, with 20 bases between. The CDR3 DNA follows: TGTGCCAGTAGTTCCCCACTCGAGCGGCGGGGAGAGACCCAGTACTTC. Amino acids: CASSSPLERRGETQYF.

The rearrangement uses TRBV12-5 and TRBJ1-2; 9 bases match TRBD1. J gave up 3 bases and V 6 bases, and 8 bases lay outside the gene matches. CDR1 LGHNT and CDR2 FRNRAP come from the germline V gene. This CDR3 region has 15 residues. The CDR3 DNA sequence: TGTGCTAGTGGCAGGAGGACAGGGGCTGACTATGGCTACACCTTC. It is translated as CASGRRTGADYGYTF.

The chain combines TRBV3-1 (or the pseudogene TRBV3-2) with TRBJ1-6, with 8 bases identical to TRBD1. The germline CDR1 and CDR2 sequences are LGHDT and YNNKEL (reference sequence). This CDR3 has 15 amino acids. Germline trimming cut 7 bases from V and 5 bases from J; bases unmatched to any gene: 7. CDR3: CASKPTGGHNSPLHF. The CDR3 DNA is TGTGCCAGCAAACCAACAGGGGGACATAATTCACCCCTCCACTTT.

The count of this clone is one. V gene TRBV6-6 combines with J gene TRBJ1-1; 7 bases match TRBD1. V trimming: 8 bases; J trimming: 1 base; junction bases outside the gene matches: 4. Germline assignment: CDR1 MNHNY and CDR2 SVGAGI (reference sequence). This CDR3 has 13 amino acids. This CDR3 reads CASCDRENTEAFF. The CDR3 bases are TGTGCCAGCTGCGACAGGGAGAACACTGAAGCTTTCTTT.

This clone was observed once. The chain is built from TRBV12-3 or TRBV12-4 and TRBJ1-1; TRBD1 aligns across 7 bases. The CDR3 consists of 13 residues. J lost 0 bases, V lost 6 bases, and 1 base had no gene match. CDR3: CASRGGMNTEAFF. The CDR3 bases are TGTGCCAGCAGAGGGGGCATGAACACTGAAGCTTTCTTT.

The J gene is TRBJ1-2, the V gene TRBV6-6, with D perhaps matching TRBD1 (6 bases). Deletions cut 6 bases from V and 8 bases from J, with 16 bases between. The CDR3 is 13 amino acids. The germline gives CDR1 MNHNY, CDR2 SVGAGI (reference sequence). The CDR3 loop is CASSHSGERGYTF. DNA of the CDR3: TGTGCCAGCAGCCATTCAGGGGAACGGGGCTACACCTTC.

The rearrangement links TRBV7-8 to TRBJ1-2; the D gene is possibly TRBD1 (6 bases). Germline CDR1 and CDR2: SGHVS and FQNEAQ. CDR3 length: 14 amino acids. V was cut by 0 bases and J by 8 bases, with 13 bases left in between. The CDR3 region has the DNA TGTGCCAGCAGCTTAGCTGGGCAGGGGAGAGGCTACACCTTC. Amino acids: CASSLAGQGRGYTF.

The chain has TRBV5-5 and TRBJ1-4; D perhaps matches TRBD1 (6 bases). The CDR3 runs to 16 residues. Germline CDR1 and CDR2: SGHKS and YYEKEE (reference sequence). Trimming pared 2 bases from V and 2 bases from J, leaving 13 bases between. The CDR3 loop reads CASSFEQGRTNEKLFF. Here the CDR3 DNA reads TGTGCCAGCAGCTTCGAACAGGGTAGGACTAATGAAAAACTGTTTTTT. Together with reference TRBV5-5 and TRBJ1-4, the CDR3 gives the full variable domain: DAGVTQSPTHLIKTRGQQVTLRCSPISGHKSVSWYQQVLGQGPQFIFQYYEKEERGRGNFPDRFSARQFPNYSSELNVNALLLGDSALYLCASSFEQGRTNEKLFFGSGTQLSVL.

The rearrangement joins TRBV5-1 to TRBJ2-3; 9 bases agree with TRBD2. Trimming at V came to 4 bases and at J to 4 bases, leaving 7 bases not matched to a gene. This CDR3 is built from 15 residues. Germline loops: CDR1 SGHRS, CDR2 YFSETQ. CDR3 in DNA: TGCGCCAGCAGCGGGACTAGCCACGGGTCAGATACGCAGTATTTT. Protein: CASSGTSHGSDTQYF.

The CDR3 coding sequence is TGTGCCACCAGCAGAGATTTCAGTTCCGGGGAGCTGTTTTTT. Its translation: CATSRDFSSGELFF. The genes are TRBV15 and TRBJ2-2; D gene unclear. Germline V gene lookup returns CDR1 LNHNV and CDR2 YYDKDF (reference sequence). With 0 bases removed from V and 6 bases from J, the gap between germline ends came to 8 bases. This CDR3 contains 14 residues.

This chain connects TRBV4-1 to TRBJ1-3; TRBD1 might be the D (5 bases). The CDR3 totals 16 residues. The V end was cut by 1 base, the J end by 2 bases, with 12 bases between. CDR1 and CDR2 from the germline V gene are MGHRA and YSYEKL. CDR3 in DNA: TGCGCCAGCAGCCAAGTTTTCCAGGGCGCTGGAAACACCATATATTTT. Its protein is CASSQVFQGAGNTIYF.

This clone showed up just a few times. The chain uses TRBV2 and TRBJ1-4, with TRBD1 identical over 7 bases. V dropped 8 bases and J dropped 6; count of bases not matched to a gene: 0. In germline, CDR1 is SNHLY, CDR2 FYNNEI. CDR3 length: 11 amino acids. Here the CDR3 DNA reads TGTGCCAGCGGACAGGATGAAAAACTGTTTTTT. It translates to CASGQDEKLFF. The full variable domain, rest sourced from reference TRBV2 and TRBJ1-4, is EPEVTQTPSHQVTQMGQEVILRCVPISNHLYFYWYRQILGQKVEFLVSFYNNEISEKSEIFDDQFSVERPDGSNFTLKIRSTKLEDSAMYFCASGQDEKLFFGSGTQLSVL.

This rearrangement joins TRBV7-2 to TRBJ2-7; D is possibly TRBD2 (6 bases). The germline gives CDR1 SGHTA, CDR2 FQGNSA. The CDR3 length is 13 residues. The V and J ends lost 8 bases and 1 base respectively, with 12 bases between them. The DNA of the CDR3 is TGTGCCAGCTCGTGGAGGGGTTCCTACGAGCAGTACTTC. Amino acid sequence: CASSWRGSYEQYF. Complete variable domain (other parts from reference TRBV7-2 and TRBJ2-7): GAGVSQSPSNKVTEKGKDVELRCDPISGHTALYWYRQSLGQGLEFLIYFQGNSAPDKSGLPSDRFSAERTGGSVSTLTIQRTQQEDSAVYLCASSWRGSYEQYFGPGTRLTVT.

The chain joins TRBV27 to TRBJ1-4; 9 bases agree with TRBD1. Germline lookup yields CDR1 MNHEY and CDR2 SMNVEV (reference sequence). J was trimmed by 6 bases and V by 1 base; bases with no gene match: 3. This CDR3 comprises 15 residues. DNA for the CDR3: TGTGCCAGCAGTTTATGGGGACAGGGTTATGAAAAACTGTTTTTT. Translated: CASSLWGQGYEKLFF.

The chain combines TRBV2 with TRBJ2-1; 12 bases match TRBD2. There are 15 residues in the CDR3. Germline loops: CDR1 SNHLY, CDR2 FYNNEI. The V and J ends lost 2 bases and 9 bases, in that order; junction bases with no gene match: 5. This CDR3 reads CASSEWLAGGVEQFF. The DNA of the CDR3 is TGTGCCAGCAGTGAATGGCTAGCGGGAGGGGTTGAGCAGTTCTTC.

CDR3 nucleotides: TGTGCCAGCAGCTTTTCCGCTAGCGATGGGCAGTACTTC. Translated, it gives CASSFSASDGQYF. This sequence joins TRBV5-4 and TRBJ2-7; D possibly corresponds to TRBD2 (6 bases). Germline V gene sequence: CDR1 SGHNT, CDR2 YYREEE (reference sequence). Trimming pared 2 bases from V and 9 bases from J, leaving 15 bases between. This CDR3 is built from 13 residues. The variable domain in full, with the rest retrieved from reference TRBV5-4 and TRBJ2-7, is ETGVTQSPTHLIKTRGQQVTLRCSSQSGHNTVSWYQQALGQGPQFIFQYYREEENGRGNFPPRFSGLQFPNYSSELNVNALELDDSALYLCASSFSASDGQYFGPGTRLTVT.

The V and J genes are TRBV15 and TRBJ1-5, with 9 bases identical to TRBD1. CDR1 LNHNV and CDR2 YYDKDF come from the germline V gene (reference sequence). Trimming at V came to 1 base and at J to 9 bases, leaving 7 bases not matched to a gene. CDR3 length equals 15 residues. This CDR3 reads CATSRAGTGNWPQHF. The CDR3 DNA follows: TGTGCCACCAGCAGAGCGGGGACAGGGAATTGGCCCCAGCATTTT.

This chain uses TRBV9 with TRBJ2-3, with TRBD2 matching 10 bases. The germline V gene encodes CDR1 SGDLS and CDR2 YYNGEE. J gave up 0 bases and V 6 bases, and 7 bases lay outside the gene matches. CDR3 length equals 16 residues. The CDR3 DNA sequence: TGTGCCAGCACCCCTAGCGGGGGAGTTAGCACAGATACGCAGTATTTT. Its translation: CASTPSGGVSTDTQYF.

This clone was counted once. CDR3 DNA: TGTGCCAGCAGCCAAGCCGTTGGGACTAGCGGCATCTACGAGCAGTACTTC. Its translation: CASSQAVGTSGIYEQYF. The chain is built from TRBV4-2 and TRBJ2-7; TRBD2 matches at 11 bases. Germline CDR1 LGHNA, CDR2 YNFKEQ. The CDR3 contains 17 residues. Trimming took 1 base from V and 3 from J; bases not matched to a gene: 8.

The rearrangement links TRBV7-2 to TRBJ1-3; TRBD1 matches 7 bases. The germline V gene encodes CDR1 SGHTA and CDR2 FQGNSA. Losses at the gene ends were 3 bases for V and 7 bases for J; bases not matched to a gene: 6. The CDR3 consists of 14 residues. CDR3 protein: CASSFVGQRNTIYF. In DNA, the CDR3 is TGTGCCAGCAGCTTCGTGGGACAGAGGAACACCATATATTTT. Complete variable domain (other parts from reference TRBV7-2 and TRBJ1-3): GAGVSQSPSNKVTEKGKDVELRCDPISGHTALYWYRQSLGQGLEFLIYFQGNSAPDKSGLPSDRFSAERTGGSVSTLTIQRTQQEDSAVYLCASSFVGQRNTIYFGEGSWLTVV.

The rearrangement links TRBV10-2 to TRBJ1-1, with TRBD1 identical over 9 bases. CDR3 size: 16 residues. Germline CDR1 is WSHSY and CDR2 is SAAADI. V was clipped by 6 bases and J by 0 bases; unmatched bases: 8. Here the CDR3 DNA reads TGCGCCAGCAGGGCCCAGGGGACAGGGATGAACACTGAAGCTTTCTTT. It yields the protein CASRAQGTGMNTEAFF.